A selection of T cell receptor beta chains follows, all from one sample in a study of OX40 agonist ivuxolimab in advanced cancers. Generated by immunoSEQ multiplex PCR, the TCRdb table keeps only in-frame clones and is missing some. The sample records about 18,000 clones, 55% to 80% being singletons. Specimen: CD4+ or CD8+ T cells sorted from blood, collected in a trial of the OX40 agonist ivuxolimab. All receptors derive from an adult with an advanced solid tumor such as melanoma, head and neck, liver or kidney cancer. Each CDR3 is given with its conserved first and last residue. A D gene is named only where the DNA matches it firmly. The size entry is marked missing in some rows and otherwise reads once, few, many or a size class.

DNA: TGCGCCAGCAGCGCAGACGGGACAGGGATTTTGTCCTACGAGCAGTACTTC
CDR3: CASSADGTGILSYEQYF
J: TRBJ2-7
V: TRBV4-1
D: TRBD1
size: -

DNA: TGTGCCAGCAGCCTAACTAGCGGGGGGACCTCCTACAATGAGCAGTTCTTC
CDR3: CASSLTSGGTSYNEQFF
J: TRBJ2-1
V: TRBV4-2
D: TRBD2
size: -

DNA: TGTGCCAGCAGCTCCGCTGGAAATGAAAAACTGTTTTTT
CDR3: CASSSAGNEKLFF
J: TRBJ1-4
V: TRBV9
D: -
size: -

DNA: TGTGCCAGTAGTATCGGAGGAAATCCCTACAATGAGCAGTTCTTC
CDR3: CASSIGGNPYNEQFF
J: TRBJ2-1
V: TRBV19
D: -
size: medium-sized

DNA: TGTGCCAGCAAGGGCAGCTCCTACGAGCAGTACTTC
CDR3: CASKGSSYEQYF
J: TRBJ2-7
V: TRBV11-3
D: -
size: -

DNA: TGCGCCAGCAGCCAAGATCGGTTTGGCGAGCAGTACTTC
CDR3: CASSQDRFGEQYF
J: TRBJ2-7
V: TRBV4-1
D: -
size: few

DNA: TGTGCCAGCAGAGGGGGTGGGACAGATACGCAGTATTTT
CDR3: CASRGGGTDTQYF
J: TRBJ2-3
V: TRBV6-1
D: -
size: -

DNA: TGTGCCAGCAGTTTATCGACTAGCCAAAGCACAGATACGCAGTATTTT
CDR3: CASSLSTSQSTDTQYF
J: TRBJ2-3
V: TRBV28
D: TRBD2
size: medium-sized

DNA: TGTGCCAGCAGTCCGGCAGGGCCTGTCGAGCAGTACTTC
CDR3: CASSPAGPVEQYF
J: TRBJ2-7
V: TRBV27
D: -
size: -

DNA: TGTGCCAGCAGCGGTTACAGGGGGGATTACTATGGCTACACCTTC
CDR3: CASSGYRGDYYGYTF
J: TRBJ1-2
V: TRBV11-3
D: TRBD1
size: -

DNA: TGTGCCAGCCGTCGAAGTGGGAACACTGAAGCTTTCTTT
CDR3: CASRRSGNTEAFF
J: TRBJ1-1
V: TRBV6-1
D: -
size: -

DNA: TGTGCCGGCGCCGGACGGGGCTCCTACGAGCAGTACTTC
CDR3: CAGAGRGSYEQYF
J: TRBJ2-7
V: TRBV19
D: -
size: -

DNA: TGTGCCAGCAGCCAGGGACAGGGCAATCAGCCCCAGCATTTT
CDR3: CASSQGQGNQPQHF
J: TRBJ1-5
V: TRBV5-5
D: TRBD1
size: -

DNA: TGCGCCAGCAGCCAAGAGACAGGGGCCCTCTACGAGCAGTACTTC
CDR3: CASSQETGALYEQYF
J: TRBJ2-7
V: TRBV4-3
D: TRBD1
size: once

DNA: TGTGCCAGCAGTTACTCGATATCGGGAAACAGCCGCGAGCAGTACTTC
CDR3: CASSYSISGNSREQYF
J: TRBJ2-7
V: TRBV6-5
D: -
size: few

DNA: TGTGCCAGCACATCCCCCGGGACTAGCGAAAAAAGGGGCTACAATGAGCAGTTCTTC
CDR3: CASTSPGTSEKRGYNEQFF
J: TRBJ2-1
V: TRBV21-1
D: -
size: once

DNA: TGTGCCTGGAAGGTCTCGAGCGGGGATTACAATGAGCAGTTCTTC
CDR3: CAWKVSSGDYNEQFF
J: TRBJ2-1
V: TRBV30
D: TRBD2
size: -

DNA: TGTGCTAGCAGCCCATTACAGGGCACTTCCTACGAGCAGTACTTC
CDR3: CASSPLQGTSYEQYF
J: TRBJ2-7
V: TRBV7-7
D: -
size: -

DNA: TGTGCCAGCAGTTACTCGGAAAGTTATAATTCACCCCTCCACTTT
CDR3: CASSYSESYNSPLHF
J: TRBJ1-6
V: TRBV6-5
D: -
size: -

DNA: TGTGCCAGCAGCTCTACAGAGGCAGGGGACTCACCCCTCCACTTT
CDR3: CASSSTEAGDSPLHF
J: TRBJ1-6
V: TRBV9
D: -
size: few

DNA: TGTGCCTCGGGGTGGAGCAATGAGCAGTTCTTC
CDR3: CASGWSNEQFF
J: TRBJ2-1
V: TRBV30
D: -
size: once

DNA: TGTGCCAGCAGCTACGGGACAGGAAAATACAATGAGCAGTTCTTC
CDR3: CASSYGTGKYNEQFF
J: TRBJ2-1
V: TRBV5-4
D: TRBD1
size: -

DNA: TGCGCCAGCAGCCAAGATCCCGGGTATAGCAATCAGCCCCAGCATTTT
CDR3: CASSQDPGYSNQPQHF
J: TRBJ1-5
V: TRBV4-1
D: -
size: -

DNA: TGTGCCAGTAGTATAATGGGCGACGAGCAGTACTTC
CDR3: CASSIMGDEQYF
J: TRBJ2-7
V: TRBV19
D: -
size: -

DNA: TGTGCCAGCAGTACCGGGAGGGCTGAAGCTTTCTTT
CDR3: CASSTGRAEAFF
J: TRBJ1-1
V: TRBV6-5
D: -
size: -

DNA: TGCAGCGTGGCCGGGACCACGTACAATGAGCAGTTCTTC
CDR3: CSVAGTTYNEQFF
J: TRBJ2-1
V: TRBV29-1
D: -
size: -

DNA: TGCAGCGTTGTTCAGGGAGACACCGGGGAGCTGTTTTTT
CDR3: CSVVQGDTGELFF
J: TRBJ2-2
V: TRBV29-1
D: -
size: few

DNA: TGTGCCAGCAGTGAGACTAGCGGGGGCACAGATACGCAGTATTTT
CDR3: CASSETSGGTDTQYF
J: TRBJ2-3
V: TRBV6-4
D: TRBD2
size: few

DNA: TGTGCCAGCAGTTTTGGGACAGGGGGCGGTGGGGCCAACGTCCTGACTTTC
CDR3: CASSFGTGGGGANVLTF
J: TRBJ2-6
V: TRBV27
D: TRBD1
size: -

DNA: TGTGCCAGCAAGATGGCAGGAGAGTATGGCTACACCTTC
CDR3: CASKMAGEYGYTF
J: TRBJ1-2
V: TRBV6-1
D: -
size: many

DNA: TGTGCCAGCAGCTTGACAGGGGAGCAGTACTTC
CDR3: CASSLTGEQYF
J: TRBJ2-7
V: TRBV5-8
D: -
size: -

DNA: TGTGCCAGCAGCTTAGGGGCCTCGGGGAGGGACAATGAGCAGTTCTTC
CDR3: CASSLGASGRDNEQFF
J: TRBJ2-1
V: TRBV13
D: TRBD2
size: -

DNA: TGTGCCAGCAGCTTAGAATTGGGGTTGGAGACCCAGTACTTC
CDR3: CASSLELGLETQYF
J: TRBJ2-5
V: TRBV7-9
D: -
size: -

DNA: TGTGCCAGCAGCCCGACAGGGAGGAGCACAGATACGCAGTATTTT
CDR3: CASSPTGRSTDTQYF
J: TRBJ2-3
V: TRBV5-4
D: -
size: -

DNA: TGTGCCAGCACCCAGGGTAGGAGCTCCTACAATGAGCAGTTCTTC
CDR3: CASTQGRSSYNEQFF
J: TRBJ2-1
V: TRBV2
D: -
size: -

DNA: TGTGCCATCAGCGAGGGGGAATCCGGGGAGCTGTTTTTT
CDR3: CAISEGESGELFF
J: TRBJ2-2
V: TRBV10-3
D: -
size: few

DNA: TGTGCCACCAGCCCGCGGACGGCTGAAAAACTGTTTTTT
CDR3: CATSPRTAEKLFF
J: TRBJ1-4
V: TRBV15
D: -
size: -

DNA: TGCGCCAGCAGCCAAGTAGGGGGGAATGAAAAACTGTTTTTT
CDR3: CASSQVGGNEKLFF
J: TRBJ1-4
V: TRBV4-1
D: -
size: -

DNA: TGTGCCATCAGTGAGGAGGGGGCGCTGGGCTACGAGCAGTACTTC
CDR3: CAISEEGALGYEQYF
J: TRBJ2-7
V: TRBV10-3
D: TRBD1
size: -

DNA: TGCAGCGTTGAGAGGGCGAGCACCGGGGAGCTGTTTTTT
CDR3: CSVERASTGELFF
J: TRBJ2-2
V: TRBV29-1
D: -
size: -

DNA: TGTGCCAGTAGTAGGGGCCGAGGCGAGTACGAGCAGTACTTC
CDR3: CASSRGRGEYEQYF
J: TRBJ2-7
V: TRBV19
D: -
size: -

DNA: TGTGCCAGCAGTGAAGGGACGTTGGAGACCCAGTACTTC
CDR3: CASSEGTLETQYF
J: TRBJ2-5
V: TRBV2
D: -
size: -

DNA: TGTGCCAGCAGCTTAGTCCCCTCTGGGGCCAACGTCCTGACTTTC
CDR3: CASSLVPSGANVLTF
J: TRBJ2-6
V: TRBV7-9
D: -
size: -

DNA: TGTGCCAGCAGCTTCCGGAGACAGGGTATCTACGAGCAGTACTTC
CDR3: CASSFRRQGIYEQYF
J: TRBJ2-7
V: TRBV7-8
D: TRBD1
size: -

DNA: TGCGCCAGCAGCCAAGATCCGGGCCCTCGGAGCACAGATACGCAGTATTTT
CDR3: CASSQDPGPRSTDTQYF
J: TRBJ2-3
V: TRBV4-3
D: -
size: -

DNA: TGTGCCAGCACCCTACATGAGGGCGGCACTGAAGCTTTCTTT
CDR3: CASTLHEGGTEAFF
J: TRBJ1-1
V: TRBV28
D: -
size: -

DNA: TGCAGCGTCCGGGACAGGAACACCGGGGAGCTGTTTTTT
CDR3: CSVRDRNTGELFF
J: TRBJ2-2
V: TRBV29-1
D: TRBD1
size: -

DNA: TGTGCCAGCAGCCAAGGAACTTTCACAGATACGCAGTATTTT
CDR3: CASSQGTFTDTQYF
J: TRBJ2-3
V: TRBV4-2
D: -
size: -

DNA: TGTGCCAGCAGCTTATCGGGGGGTCTCAATCAGCCCCAGCATTTT
CDR3: CASSLSGGLNQPQHF
J: TRBJ1-5
V: TRBV7-9
D: -
size: -

DNA: TGCGCCAGCAGCCAAGAAAGGTATCACCCCTCACCCCTCCACTTT
CDR3: CASSQERYHPSPLHF
J: TRBJ1-6
V: TRBV5-4
D: -
size: -

DNA: TGTGCCAGCAGCGTAGGGGGAGGGCGGAGGGGCAATGAGCAGTTCTTC
CDR3: CASSVGGGRRGNEQFF
J: TRBJ2-1
V: TRBV9
D: TRBD2
size: -

DNA: TGCGCCAGCAGCCAACATACAGATTCCTACGAGCAGTACTTC
CDR3: CASSQHTDSYEQYF
J: TRBJ2-7
V: TRBV4-1
D: -
size: -

DNA: TGTGCCAGCAGCCTCTTTCCAAGACAGGCAACGGCGAGGAATTCACCCCTCCACTTT
CDR3: CASSLFPRQATARNSPLHF
J: TRBJ1-6
V: TRBV7-3
D: -
size: -

DNA: TGTGCCGGTAGTATAGTTGTCTCTACCTACGAGCAGTACTTC
CDR3: CAGSIVVSTYEQYF
J: TRBJ2-7
V: TRBV19
D: -
size: -

DNA: TGTGCCAGCACCCCCAGGGGAGACTCCTACGAGCAGTACTTC
CDR3: CASTPRGDSYEQYF
J: TRBJ2-7
V: TRBV21-1
D: -
size: -